This T cell receptor beta chain was captured in a study of patients and donors after allogeneic stem cell transplantation. Each CDR3 protein is one row after TCRdb ran MiXCR on the RT-PCR reads. The table records 200,000 to 250,000 distinct CDR3 sequences, 13% to 15% of them present only once. The V gene lost 2 bases and the J gene lost 4 bases, with 15 bases spanning the gap. The germline CDR1 and CDR2 sequences are SGHDT and YYEEEE. This CDR3 contains 15 residues. The chain has TRBV5-6 and TRBJ1-2, with TRBD1 as a possible D gene (6 bases). The sequence derives from a human donor who was either an allogeneic HSCT recipient or a stem cell or donor lymphocyte infusion donor (not recorded which). It is not recorded whose cells these are; they may come from a transplant donor. The sequenced material came from blood, either unsorted or a sorted T cell fraction (not recorded which). The CDR3 nucleotides are TGTGCCAGCAGCTTCCCCCGACAGGAAACCTATGGCTACACCTTC. Translation: CASSFPRQETYGYTF.